This record looks at one TCR beta chain sequence and its context. Additional DNA sequences in this sample encode the identical CDR3. Trimming removed 2 bases from V and 3 bases from J; junction bases left unmatched: 2. The CDR3 has 13 residues. Germline V lookup: CDR1 GTSNPN, CDR2 SVGIG (reference sequence). The data are from a study of blood T cell repertoires in COVID-19. Clones were read by immunoSEQ multiplex PCR, and TCRdb kept only the in-frame ones, dropping some. The sample yields approximately 400,000 clones, more than 75% seen once. This receptor was obtained from a human donor with acute or convalescent COVID-19. The donor label of this sample is uncertain. This chain uses TRBV30 with TRBJ1-1; 8 nucleotides agree with TRBD1. Sequenced: peripheral blood. The CDR3 protein is CAWSRQGYTEAFF. Written as DNA, the CDR3 is TGTGCCTGGAGTCGACAGGGGTACACTGAAGCTTTCTTT.